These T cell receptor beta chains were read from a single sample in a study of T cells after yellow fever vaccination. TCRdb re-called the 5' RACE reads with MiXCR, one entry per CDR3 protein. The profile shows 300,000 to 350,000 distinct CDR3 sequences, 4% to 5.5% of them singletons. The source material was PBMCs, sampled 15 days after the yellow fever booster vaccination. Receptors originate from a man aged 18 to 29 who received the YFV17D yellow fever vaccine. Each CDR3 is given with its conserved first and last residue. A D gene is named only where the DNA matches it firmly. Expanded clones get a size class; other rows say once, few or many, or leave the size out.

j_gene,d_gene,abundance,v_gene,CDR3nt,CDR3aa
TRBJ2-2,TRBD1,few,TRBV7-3,TGTGCCAGCAGCCCGGGGGACAGGCCGAACACCGGGGAGCTGTTTTTT,CASSPGDRPNTGELFF
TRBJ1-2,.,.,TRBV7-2,TGTGCCAGCAGCAGCCCCGGGACAAATGGCTACACCTTC,CASSSPGTNGYTF
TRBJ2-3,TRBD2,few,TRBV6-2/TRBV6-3,TGTGCCAGCAGTGTACAAGCGGGGGGGCAAGATACGCAGTATTTT,CASSVQAGGQDTQYF
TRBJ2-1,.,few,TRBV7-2,TGTGCCAGCAGCTCCTTGCCCGGGAGCAATGAGCAGTTCTTC,CASSSLPGSNEQFF
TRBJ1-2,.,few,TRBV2,TGTGCCAGCAGATTCGAGGGTTTTTATTATGGCTACACCTTC,CASRFEGFYYGYTF
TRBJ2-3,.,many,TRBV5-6,TGTGCCAGCAGCCGTCAGCGGACAGATACGCAGTATTTT,CASSRQRTDTQYF
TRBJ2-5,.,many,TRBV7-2,TGTGCCAGCAGCTTTTCAGGGTTGGAGACCCAGTACTTC,CASSFSGLETQYF
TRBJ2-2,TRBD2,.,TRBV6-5,TGTGCCAGCAGCGGACTAGCGGGGGGTACCGGGGAGCTGTTTTTT,CASSGLAGGTGELFF
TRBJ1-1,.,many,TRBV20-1,TGCAGTGTGCCCCTAATGGTGAGCACTGAAGCTTTCTTT,CSVPLMVSTEAFF
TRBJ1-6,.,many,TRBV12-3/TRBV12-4,TGTGCCAGCAGCCTTCGGGACCCTAGGGACTCACCCCTCCACTTT,CASSLRDPRDSPLHF
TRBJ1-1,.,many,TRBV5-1,TGCGCCAGCAGCTTGAGGGGGAACACTGAAGCTTTCTTT,CASSLRGNTEAFF
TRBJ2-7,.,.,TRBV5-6,TGTGCCAGCAGCAATGGCGACAGCCTGAGCTCCTACGAGCAGTACTTC,CASSNGDSLSSYEQYF
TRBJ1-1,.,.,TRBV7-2,TGTGCCAGCAGCTCCGGGTCGAACACTGAAGCTTTCTTT,CASSSGSNTEAFF
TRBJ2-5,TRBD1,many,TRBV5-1,TGCGCCAGCAGCAGGGGGCGCGGAGAGACCCAGTACTTC,CASSRGRGETQYF
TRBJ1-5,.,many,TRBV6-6,TGTGCCAGCAGTTACTGGGTGTCAGAGAGCGGGCCCCAGCATTTT,CASSYWVSESGPQHF